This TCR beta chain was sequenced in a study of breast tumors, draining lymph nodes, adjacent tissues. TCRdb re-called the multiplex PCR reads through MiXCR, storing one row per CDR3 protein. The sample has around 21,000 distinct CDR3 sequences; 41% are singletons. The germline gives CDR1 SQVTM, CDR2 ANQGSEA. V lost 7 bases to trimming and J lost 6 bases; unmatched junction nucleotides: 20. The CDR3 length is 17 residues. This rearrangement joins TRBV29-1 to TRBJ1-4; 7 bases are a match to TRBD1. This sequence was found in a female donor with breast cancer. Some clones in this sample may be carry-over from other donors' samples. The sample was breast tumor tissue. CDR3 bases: TGCAGCGCCGGGGGACAGTCAGCCCTCCGAGGGGATGAAAAACTGTTTTTT. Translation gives CSAGGQSALRGDEKLFF.